These T cell receptor beta chains were read from a single sample in a study of identical twins. TCRdb ran MiXCR on the 5' RACE reads and lists one entry per CDR3 protein. The sample has some 730,000 distinct CDR3 sequences, roughly 18% seen once. Another study also made use of these data, one on T cells expressing NK-cell markers.

Sequencing was done on a sample of PBMCs. The receptors come from a young woman in good health. The CDR3 runs from the conserved cysteine through the conserved F or W. A D gene is named only where the DNA matches it firmly. The listing skips clone size in some rows; elsewhere it reads once, few, many or a size class.

J: TRBJ2-3
D: TRBD1
V: TRBV10-3
size: few
CDR3: CAITRGQGGSDTQYF
DNA: TGTGCCATCACCCGGGGACAGGGAGGCTCAGATACGCAGTATTTT

J: TRBJ2-1
D: .
V: TRBV7-2
size: few
CDR3: CASSLADLYNEQFF
DNA: TGTGCCAGCAGCTTAGCCGACCTCTACAATGAGCAGTTCTTC

J: TRBJ2-1
D: TRBD2
V: TRBV6-2/TRBV6-3
size: .
CDR3: CASSLPPRSSRLAVPYNEQFF
DNA: TGTGCCAGCAGCCTCCCCCCCCGGAGTTCCCGACTAGCGGTACCCTACAATGAGCAGTTCTTC

J: TRBJ2-1
D: TRBD1
V: TRBV6-1
size: .
CDR3: CASSRTGGNEQFF
DNA: TGTGCCAGCAGTCGAACAGGGGGAAATGAGCAGTTCTTC

J: TRBJ1-1
D: .
V: TRBV6-1
size: .
CDR3: CASRRLGNTEAFF
DNA: TGTGCCAGCAGGAGGTTGGGGAACACTGAAGCTTTCTTT

J: TRBJ2-7
D: .
V: TRBV10-3
size: .
CDR3: CAISQGGNEQYF
DNA: TGTGCCATTAGTCAGGGAGGAAACGAGCAGTACTTC

J: TRBJ2-3
D: .
V: TRBV10-2
size: few
CDR3: CASGRQTTDTQYF
DNA: TGCGCCAGCGGGCGACAAACCACAGATACGCAGTATTTT

J: TRBJ1-5
D: .
V: TRBV9
size: few
CDR3: CASSRTAYSNQPQHF
DNA: TGTGCCAGCAGCAGGACAGCTTATAGCAATCAGCCCCAGCATTTT

J: TRBJ1-5
D: .
V: TRBV15
size: .
CDR3: CATSIRAHRTQHF
DNA: TGTGCCACCAGCATTCGGGCACATCGGACCCAGCATTTT

J: TRBJ2-6
D: .
V: TRBV19
size: .
CDR3: CASGVAGANVLTF
DNA: TGTGCCAGTGGGGTTGCTGGGGCCAACGTCCTGACTTTC

J: TRBJ2-7
D: .
V: TRBV7-2
size: few
CDR3: CASSSDVGGMYEQYF
DNA: TGTGCCAGCAGCTCCGATGTGGGCGGGATGTACGAGCAGTACTTC

J: TRBJ1-1
D: TRBD1
V: TRBV20-1
size: .
CDR3: CSAETGAPTEAFF
DNA: TGCAGTGCGGAAACAGGGGCCCCCACTGAAGCTTTCTTT

J: TRBJ2-5
D: TRBD2
V: TRBV12-3/TRBV12-4
size: .
CDR3: CASSLGVGGLKETQYF
DNA: TGTGCCAGCAGTTTAGGAGTCGGGGGGTTAAAAGAGACCCAGTACTTC

J: TRBJ2-1
D: .
V: TRBV4-2
size: .
CDR3: CASSQDRGVHNEQFF
DNA: TGTGCCAGCAGCCAAGATCGGGGAGTCCACAATGAGCAGTTCTTC

J: TRBJ2-7
D: .
V: TRBV27
size: few
CDR3: CASSRNPVDSSYEQYF
DNA: TGTGCCAGCAGCCGAAACCCAGTTGATAGCTCCTACGAGCAGTACTTC

J: TRBJ2-7
D: TRBD2
V: TRBV9
size: .
CDR3: CASSVAASGEYEQYF
DNA: TGTGCCAGCAGCGTAGCTGCTAGCGGAGAGTACGAGCAGTACTTC

J: TRBJ2-3
D: TRBD2
V: TRBV7-2
size: few
CDR3: CASSRDYQSTDTQYF
DNA: TGTGCCAGCAGCAGGGACTACCAAAGCACAGATACGCAGTATTTT

J: TRBJ2-1
D: TRBD1
V: TRBV19
size: once
CDR3: CASSKSTGLSYNEQFF
DNA: TGTGCCAGTAGTAAGTCGACAGGGCTCTCCTACAATGAGCAGTTCTTC

J: TRBJ2-4
D: .
V: TRBV20-1
size: .
CDR3: CSARDPGLSKNIQYF
DNA: TGCAGTGCTAGAGACCCAGGGTTATCCAAAAACATTCAGTACTTC

J: TRBJ2-1
D: .
V: TRBV7-9
size: .
CDR3: CASTLRGDRYNEQFF
DNA: TGTGCCAGCACCCTGAGGGGGGATCGCTACAATGAGCAGTTCTTC

J: TRBJ2-1
D: .
V: TRBV5-1
size: few
CDR3: CASSPSRGYDEQFF
DNA: TGCGCCAGCAGCCCATCGAGGGGGTACGATGAGCAGTTCTTC

J: TRBJ2-1
D: .
V: TRBV9
size: once
CDR3: CASARTAYNEQFF
DNA: TGTGCCAGCGCCCGGACAGCCTACAATGAGCAGTTCTTC

J: TRBJ2-3
D: TRBD2
V: TRBV7-2
size: .
CDR3: CASTRASGGRSTDTQYF
DNA: TGTGCCAGCACTAGGGCTAGCGGGGGCCGTAGCACAGATACGCAGTATTTT

J: TRBJ1-4
D: .
V: TRBV10-3
size: many
CDR3: CAISPNLVVSNEKLFF
DNA: TGTGCCATCAGTCCAAACCTAGTAGTGTCTAATGAAAAACTGTTTTTT

J: TRBJ2-7
D: .
V: TRBV10-2
size: many
CDR3: CASGRTAASYEQYF
DNA: TGCGCCAGCGGCCGGACAGCGGCCTCCTACGAGCAGTACTTC

J: TRBJ2-7
D: TRBD2
V: TRBV30
size: .
CDR3: CAWSVLLAGSSYEQYF
DNA: TGTGCCTGGAGTGTACTACTAGCGGGTAGCTCCTACGAGCAGTACTTC

J: TRBJ1-5
D: .
V: TRBV6-1
size: .
CDR3: CASRGTRESPQHF
DNA: TGTGCCAGCAGGGGTACCCGTGAGAGTCCCCAGCATTTT

J: TRBJ2-5
D: .
V: TRBV6-6
size: few
CDR3: CATQTGRETQYF
DNA: TGTGCCACGCAAACAGGGAGAGAGACCCAGTACTTC

J: TRBJ2-7
D: .
V: TRBV12-3/TRBV12-4
size: many
CDR3: CASSFVSAGTAYEQYF
DNA: TGTGCCAGCAGTTTCGTTTCGGCAGGGACCGCCTACGAGCAGTACTTC

J: TRBJ2-1
D: .
V: TRBV5-1
size: few
CDR3: CASSLTGPYNEQFF
DNA: TGCGCCAGTTCTCTAACAGGCCCCTACAATGAGCAGTTCTTC

J: TRBJ1-1
D: .
V: TRBV5-5
size: .
CDR3: CASSLAQGRGTEAFF
DNA: TGTGCCAGCAGCTTGGCCCAGGGTAGAGGCACTGAAGCTTTCTTT

J: TRBJ2-7
D: .
V: TRBV14
size: few
CDR3: CASSQGKSSYEQYF
DNA: TGTGCCAGCAGCCAGGGTAAAAGTTCCTACGAGCAGTACTTC

J: TRBJ2-5
D: .
V: TRBV12-3/TRBV12-4
size: .
CDR3: CASSWGYQETQYF
DNA: TGTGCCAGCAGTTGGGGGTACCAAGAGACCCAGTACTTC

J: TRBJ1-1
D: .
V: TRBV4-3
size: .
CDR3: CASSQERLGGRAFF
DNA: TGCGCCAGCAGCCAAGAGCGCCTAGGCGGTAGAGCTTTCTTT

J: TRBJ1-4
D: .
V: TRBV10-3
size: .
CDR3: CAISDLGATNEKLFF
DNA: TGTGCCATCAGTGACCTCGGGGCAACTAATGAAAAACTGTTTTTT

J: TRBJ2-2
D: TRBD2
V: TRBV15
size: few
CDR3: CASRSSGGTTGELFF
DNA: TGTGCCAGCCGCAGTTCGGGAGGCACGACCGGGGAGCTGTTTTTT

J: TRBJ1-2
D: .
V: TRBV6-5
size: many
CDR3: CASSYRESVARYGYTF
DNA: TGTGCCAGCAGTTACAGAGAGTCTGTAGCTAGGTATGGCTACACCTTC